This TCR beta chain was profiled in a study of shared clonotypes between healthy human individuals (dated by TCRdb to 2019 to 2021). For context, the study as a whole: A couple of women and a few men aged 18 to 49 years were included in the cohort. For each donor, CD4 naive and CD4 memory were each given three plates, CD8 naive was given two plates, and CD8 memory was given one plate. To estimate repertoire size and how much clonotypes are shared between individuals, the study performed deep sequencing of blood TCR repertoires from a few healthy adults. To increase sequencing depth and limit assay-specific biases, TCR repertoire library preparation and sequencing were carried out by different laboratories using diverse techniques. Per donor, leukapheresis produced somewhere between about 0.9 and 9.5 billion PBMCs.

Using the deep immunoSEQ assay, TCR CDR3 regions were amplified from genomic DNA by multiplex PCR. For each cell subset, the extracted genomic DNA was distributed evenly across all wells of several immunoSEQ 96-well plates, and each plate served as one replicate. For sorted subsets, 200 to 250 ng of genomic DNA, equivalent to 25,000 to 35,000 T cell genomes, went into each replicate PCR. Purified libraries were measured with a Qubit 3.0 fluorometer, size-checked on a Bioanalyzer 2100, and measured again with the KAPA Library Quantification kit. Every immunoSEQ 96-well plate was sequenced on a dedicated single-read 150-cycle Illumina NextSeq 550 flow cell. Turning to the authors' computational methods: Because the immunoSEQ output held only junctional sequences and lacked quality scores, the filtering could not match the filtering applied to full-length reads. Sequences were annotated with PyIR, a Python wrapper for IgBLAST v1.9, using IMGT germline references to assign V/J genes and CDR3. Any read was removed if the V/J assignment was weak (E-value above 1e-6), the CDR3 was missing, or the read contained stop codons, out-of-frame junctions, or ambiguous translated residues. A V3J clonotype was defined by an identical inferred V gene, J gene, and CDR3 amino acid sequence. Percentage overlap between repertoires was computed as shared unique clonotypes divided by the size of the smaller repertoire. RTK rarefaction, the Chao1 estimator, and Recon v2.1 estimates of unobserved clonotypes were used to assess repertoire richness. OLGA was used to compute generation probabilities for all TCRbeta clonotypes that the gDNA method yielded from a handful of donors. Drawn from immuneACCESS, this table holds only the in-frame rearrangements with V and J called that TCRdb kept. Clones are partly lost; checked studies trace under half to an unresolved V gene and leave the rest unexplained. V, J and clone size derive from that table, while D and trimming were established from the DNA sequence. The sample has around 610,000 clones on record, 96% of them singletons. In total, the top ten clones hold approximately 0.1% of the sample.

CD8 naive samples consisted of CD45RO-negative cells that were positively selected for CCR7, yielding a CD45RA+CCR7+ population without TemRA cells. Donors were healthy HIV-negative adults with no recently reported acute infections or vaccinations. Every donor was a Caucasian adult residing in Nashville, Tennessee, USA. Blood was collected by leukapheresis, and PBMCs were isolated by Ficoll-Histopaque density gradient centrifugation and then cryopreserved in liquid nitrogen vapor phase. Analytical flow cytometry was used to check the purity and quantity of every magnetically sorted T cell population. Genomic DNA was isolated from every sorted fraction and measured by UV absorbance on a Nanodrop 2000c. Comments on this clone: It has no known antigen specificity. Per-base qualities were not stored, and no clone one base away is much larger.

Results and caveats for the whole study, not just this receptor: Sharing across several donors was observed for approximately 5% of naive CD4, over 3% of naive CD8, about 2.5% of memory CD4, and approximately 0.41% of memory CD8 clonotypes. Estimated clonotype richness was generally larger for naive than for memory subsets. Sampling was restricted to blood, and TCR repertoires in tissues likely differ from the TCR repertoires found in blood. Pairwise subsampling indicated that sequencing depth was expected to affect the degree of clonotype sharing among donors. Because the study included a small number of donors, the genetic and exposure-history diversity represented was limited. Clonotypes shared by all four sorted-subset donors showed higher generation probabilities than non-shared clonotypes. Rarefaction of sorted-subset datasets indicated incomplete sequencing despite the large sequencing depth.

This clonotype was sampled from a woman aged 25 to 39 in good health. The sample was naive CD8+ T cells sorted from blood. Per the publication, the cell subset or site label means: CD45RA+CCR7+.

Read as DNA, the sequence is TGTGCCAGCAGCCAAAGGCCTCAGGGGGTCGGGGAGCTGTTTTTT. This codes for CASSQRPQGVGELFF. The V and J genes are TRBV14 and TRBJ2-2; TRBD1 aligns with 7 central bases. CDR1 and CDR2 (SGHDN, FVKESK) derive from the germline V gene. Ends trimmed: V by 2 bases, J by 7 bases; bases unmatched to a gene: 7. The CDR3 sequence holds 15 residues, the cysteine and phenylalanine included. The kept DNA is CDR3 alone, 45 bases in frame from the first base.